The 9 T cell receptor beta chains below come from one sample, sequenced in a study of T cell responses to AZD1222 COVID-19 vaccine. TCRdb keeps only in-frame clones here, not all; method: immunoSEQ multiplex PCR. Of about 130,000 clones detected, 90% to 95% appear once; the ten largest clones hold around 6.5%. The sequences come from peripheral blood, collected 28 days after the second AZD1222 dose. These receptors all come from an adult who received the AZD1222 COVID-19 vaccine.

This sequence joins TRBV12-3 or TRBV12-4 and TRBJ2-3, with TRBD1 identical over 9 bases. This CDR3 contains 13 residues. The junction had 6 bases not matched to a gene; V was cut back by 5 bases and J by 9 bases. Here the CDR3 DNA reads TGTGCCAGCAGTCCGCAGGGACAGGGAACGCAGTATTTT. Translating it yields CASSPQGQGTQYF.

The rearrangement uses TRBV9 and TRBJ2-1; D not resolved. The CDR3 consists of 16 residues. Germline assignment: CDR1 SGDLS and CDR2 YYNGEE. V dropped 3 bases and J dropped 2 bases, with 15 bases sitting between them. The CDR3, as DNA: TGTGCCAGCAGCGCCGGACCTACTTACCCCTACAATGAGCAGTTCTTC. This encodes CASSAGPTYPYNEQFF.

The V call is TRBV5-1, the J call TRBJ2-3, with 8 bases identical to TRBD2. Germline V gene sequence: CDR1 SGHRS, CDR2 YFSETQ. The CDR3 sequence is 17 residues long. The trim removed 4 bases at V and 2 bases at J, leaving 12 bases unmatched. The CDR3 DNA reads TGCGCCAGCAGCCGCGGTGGGGCGGGGGGACCCACAGATACGCAGTATTTT. It encodes CASSRGGAGGPTDTQYF.

The J gene is TRBJ1-1, the V gene TRBV20-1, with no clear D. Trimming took off 6 bases at V and 12 bases at J, with 17 bases between the two ends. Germline-derived CDR1 and CDR2 are DFQATT and SNEGSKA (reference sequence). The CDR3 runs 11 residues. The CDR3 DNA follows: TGCAGTGCCACACTAGGAGGGAGGCCTTTCTTT. Translation: CSATLGGRPFF.

The CDR3 bases are TGTGCCAGCAGCTTGAGGGGGTTGAACACTGAAGCTTTCTTT. Protein sequence: CASSLRGLNTEAFF. The chain combines TRBV5-4 with TRBJ1-1; possibly TRBD1 for D (6 bases). Trimming left V 1 base short and J 0 bases short, with 7 bases between. The CDR3 length is 14 residues. The germline V gene encodes CDR1 SGHNT and CDR2 YYREEE (reference sequence).

This clone appeared a single time. The genes are TRBV2 and TRBJ1-3, with 10 bases that match TRBD1. The V gene's germline CDR1 is SNHLY and CDR2 FYNNEI. CDR3 length: 17 residues. V was pared by 8 bases and J by 1 base, with 11 bases of the junction left unmatched. The CDR3 DNA reads TGTGCCAGCCGTTCGTGGGACAGGGGAGCGTCTGGAAACACCATATATTTT. This sequence encodes CASRSWDRGASGNTIYF.

The J gene is TRBJ2-3, the V gene TRBV5-1; D might be TRBD1 or TRBD2, each matching 6 bases. The germline V gene has CDR1 SGHRS and CDR2 YFSETQ. The V and J ends lost 1 base and 0 bases respectively, with 9 bases between them. The CDR3 runs 15 residues. The CDR3 sequence is CASSLTGASTDTQYF. The CDR3 nucleotides are TGCGCCAGCAGCTTGACGGGGGCTAGCACAGATACGCAGTATTTT.

The chain carries TRBV4-2 and TRBJ1-1, with D possibly TRBD1 on 5 matching bases. V lost 1 base and J lost 7, with 22 bases in between. In germline, CDR1 is LGHNA, CDR2 YNFKEQ. The CDR3 totals 17 residues. The CDR3 reads CASSQAVRSAGGGEAFF. In DNA form, the CDR3 reads TGTGCCAGCAGCCAAGCGGTGCGGTCGGCGGGGGGAGGTGAAGCTTTCTTT.

V usage is TRBV19 and J usage is TRBJ1-5; a weak D match, TRBD1 (5 bases). CDR3 size: 15 residues. The ends were cut back, 3 bases at V and 2 bases at J, with 11 bases in the middle. CDR1 is LNHDA, CDR2 SQIVND, per germline (reference sequence). The CDR3 coding sequence is TGTGCCAGTAGTATCACGGGGACGGGCAATCAGCCCCAGCATTTT. This translates into CASSITGTGNQPQHF.